The sequence of this T cell receptor beta chain was determined in a study of tissue T cells after allogeneic stem cell transplantation. General study points: Blood and spleen captured only part of the tissue TCR repertoire. Within patients, tissue anatomy strongly shaped TCR repertoire composition.

The data were produced by immunoSEQ multiplex PCR, yet TCRdb's version contains in-frame clones alone and is incomplete. The table includes some 7,900 clones, about two fifths detected once. This CDR3 has 14 residues. Looked up from germline, CDR1 is KGHTA and CDR2 is FQNQQP. This clone is termed medium-sized. The antigen remains undetermined. The gene symbols are mouse symbols. The read ends 1 residue before the CDR3 terminus; that terminus is restored from the germline J gene. Noted time point: mouse harvest day 14 after allogeneic transplant. Each mouse received 10^7 T-cell-depleted marrow cells plus 10^6 splenic CD5+ T cells by tail vein. This mouse GVHD model was MHC-mismatched B6 to BALB/c, profiled day 7 or 14.

The genes are TRBV23 and TRBJ1-2; the table's D gene call, TRBD1, was not cross checked with the DNA. The TCR originated in a female BALB/c mouse given C57BL/6 T cells with graft-versus-host disease after an allogeneic hematopoietic cell transplant. The sequenced sample was skin. The CDR3 here is CSSSQRDKNSDYTF. The covered CDR3 bases are TGCTCCAGCAGTCAACGTGACAAAAACTCCGACTACACC.